Below, one T cell receptor (beta chain) is given with its context. The protocol was immunoSEQ multiplex PCR, while the TCRdb copy is restricted to in-frame clones and leaves out a portion. The data show roughly 82,000 clones, roughly 88% seen once. This specimen comes from a study of blood T cell repertoires in COVID-19. The germline gives CDR1 MNHEY, CDR2 SMNVEV (reference sequence). This CDR3 has 17 residues. V was pared by 5 bases and J by 5 bases, with 7 bases of the junction left unmatched. Sequenced: peripheral blood. The chain employs TRBV27 and TRBJ2-1, with 15 bases that match TRBD2. The TCR sequence derives from a woman aged 50 to 60 in a cohort sampled during active COVID-19. CDR3: CASSPRTSGRVDNEQFF. CDR3 nucleotide sequence: TGTGCCAGCAGTCCCCGGACTAGCGGGAGGGTAGACAATGAGCAGTTCTTC.